This TCR beta chain was sequenced during a study of cytomegalovirus exposure and HLA in healthy donors. Study overall: Earlier sequencing of 150 million to 200 million T cells yielded nearly 120 million unique TCR beta sequences. Overall study findings and caveats: Most TCR sequences were uncommon, yet certain public TCRs appeared in many donors. With high specificity and sensitivity, the classifier reportedly diagnosed cytomegalovirus status.

The CDR3 is 15 amino acids. The germline V gene has CDR1 SGHDT and CDR2 YYEEEE. V lost 4 bases to trimming and J lost 5 bases; unmatched junction nucleotides: 10. PCR primers comprised 60 Vbeta and 13 Jbeta primers. Here immunoSEQ multiplex PCR was the method, and the copy in TCRdb shows in-frame clones only, minus some. The sample contains about 200,000 clones, more than 60% of which appear only once. With regard to this clone: Antigen: not known.

This rearrangement joins TRBV5-6 to TRBJ2-7, with 9 bases lining up with TRBD1. This sequence originates from a man aged 35 to 55 in good health and CMV-seronegative. Sequencing was carried out using PBMCs. The CDR3 is CASSRAGTGPHEQYF. The CDR3 bases are TGTGCCAGCAGCCGAGCCGGGACAGGGCCCCACGAGCAGTACTTC.